This TCR beta chain was recorded in a study of control samples from healthy donors and cancer patients. Profiling relied on immunoSEQ multiplex PCR, and the TCRdb table lists in-frame clones only, not all of them. The sample holds about 80,000 clones; roughly nine tenths are singletons and the top ten take 4.5% to 7%. The CDR3 totals 14 residues. The V end lost 6 bases, the J end lost 8 bases, and 16 bases lay between the germline ends. Germline CDR1 SGHNT, CDR2 YENEEA. This sequence joins TRBV11-3 and TRBJ1-4, with D perhaps matching TRBD1 (6 bases). This receptor was obtained from a man aged 45 to 65 in good health. The specimen sequenced was blood. The CDR3 protein is CASREGGVGEKLFF. The CDR3 DNA sequence: TGTGCCAGCAGAGAGGGGGGTGTTGGAGAAAAACTGTTTTTT.